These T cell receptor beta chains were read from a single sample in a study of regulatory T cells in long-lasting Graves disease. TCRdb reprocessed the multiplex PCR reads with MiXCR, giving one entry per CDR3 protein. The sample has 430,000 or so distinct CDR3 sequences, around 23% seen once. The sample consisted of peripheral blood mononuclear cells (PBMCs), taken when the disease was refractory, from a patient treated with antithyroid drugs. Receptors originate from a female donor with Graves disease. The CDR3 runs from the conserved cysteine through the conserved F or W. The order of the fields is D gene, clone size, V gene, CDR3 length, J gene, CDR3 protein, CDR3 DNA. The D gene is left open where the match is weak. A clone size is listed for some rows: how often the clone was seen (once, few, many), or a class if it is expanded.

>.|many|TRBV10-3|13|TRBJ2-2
CASHRVNTGELFF
TGTGCCAGTCACAGGGTGAACACCGGGGAGCTGTTTTTT
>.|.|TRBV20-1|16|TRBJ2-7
CSARPPDQAVHYEQYF
TGCAGTGCTAGACCTCCCGATCAGGCTGTTCACTACGAGCAGTACTTC
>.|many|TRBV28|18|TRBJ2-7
CASSPSSRNRVLTYEQYF
TGTGCCAGCAGTCCCAGTTCCCGAAACAGGGTTCTCACCTACGAGCAGTACTTC
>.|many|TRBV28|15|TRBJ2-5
CASSTARTAQETQYF
TGTGCCAGCAGTACAGCGCGGACAGCCCAAGAGACCCAGTACTTC
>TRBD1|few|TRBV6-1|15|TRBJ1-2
CASRPPLQGGLGYTF
TGTGCCAGCAGGCCCCCCCTACAGGGGGGCCTTGGCTACACCTTC
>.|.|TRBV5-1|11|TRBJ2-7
CASSLGTERYF
TGCGCCAGCAGCTTGGGGACGGAGCGGTACTTC
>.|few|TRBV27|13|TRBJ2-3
CASSLYKSGTQYF
TGTGCCAGCAGTTTGTATAAGTCTGGTACGCAGTATTTT
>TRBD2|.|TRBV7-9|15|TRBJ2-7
CASSLSVAGGYEQYF
TGTGCCAGCAGCTTATCAGTGGCGGGAGGATACGAGCAGTACTTC
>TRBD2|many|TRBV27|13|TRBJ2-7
CASSKTSGRAQYF
TGTGCCAGCAGCAAGACTAGCGGGAGGGCCCAGTACTTC
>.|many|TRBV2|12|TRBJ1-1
CASSDDGAEAFF
TGTGCCAGCTCCGACGACGGAGCCGAAGCTTTCTTT
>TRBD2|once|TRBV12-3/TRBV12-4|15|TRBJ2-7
CASSQGSGRANEQHF
TGTGCCAGCAGCCAAGGTAGCGGGAGGGCCAACGAGCAGCACTTC
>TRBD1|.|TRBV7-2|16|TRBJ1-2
CASSLAWGQGVYGYTF
TGTGCCAGCAGCTTAGCGTGGGGACAGGGTGTCTATGGCTACACCTTC
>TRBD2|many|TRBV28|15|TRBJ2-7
CASSSAPGLIYEQYF
TGTGCCAGCAGTTCTGCTCCGGGACTAATCTACGAGCAGTACTTC
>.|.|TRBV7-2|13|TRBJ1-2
CASSLGVQVGYTF
TGTGCCAGCAGCTTAGGGGTCCAGGTGGGCTACACCTTC
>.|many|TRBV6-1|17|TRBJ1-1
CASSEEVGGRMNTEAFF
TGTGCCAGCAGTGAAGAGGTTGGTGGCAGGATGAACACTGAAGCTTTCTTT
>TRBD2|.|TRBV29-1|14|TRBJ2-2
CSVRAGANTGELFF
TGCAGCGTTAGAGCGGGGGCGAACACCGGGGAGCTGTTTTTT
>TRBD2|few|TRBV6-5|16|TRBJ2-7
CASSSRTSGRSDEQYF
TGTGCCAGCAGTTCCCGGACTAGCGGGAGATCCGACGAGCAGTACTTC
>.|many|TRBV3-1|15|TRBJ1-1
CASSQGAGPYTEAFF
TGTGCCAGCAGCCAAGGGGCCGGCCCTTACACTGAAGCTTTCTTT
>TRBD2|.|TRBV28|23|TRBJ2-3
CARHPSGSSRCWGVPRRGDTQYF
TGTGCCAGACACCCTAGCGGGAGTTCTCGATGCTGGGGAGTGCCCCGACGGGGAGATACGCAGTATTTT
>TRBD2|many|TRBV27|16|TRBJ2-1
CASSLGGRAWYNEQFF
TGTGCCAGCAGTTTGGGCGGGAGGGCCTGGTACAATGAGCAGTTCTTC